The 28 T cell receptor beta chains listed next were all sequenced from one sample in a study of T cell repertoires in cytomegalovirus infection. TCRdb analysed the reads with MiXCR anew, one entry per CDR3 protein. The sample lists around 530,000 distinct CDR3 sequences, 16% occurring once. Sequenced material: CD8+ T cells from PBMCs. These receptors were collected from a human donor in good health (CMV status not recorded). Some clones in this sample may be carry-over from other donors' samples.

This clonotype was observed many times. Written as DNA, the CDR3 is TGTGCCAGCAGCCCTGGACAGGGCACCGGGGAGCTGTTTTTT. It translates to CASSPGQGTGELFF. This sequence joins TRBV12-3 or TRBV12-4 and TRBJ2-2; 8 bases match TRBD1. Trimming at V came to 6 bases and at J to 4 bases, leaving 4 bases not matched to a gene. The CDR3 length is 14 residues.

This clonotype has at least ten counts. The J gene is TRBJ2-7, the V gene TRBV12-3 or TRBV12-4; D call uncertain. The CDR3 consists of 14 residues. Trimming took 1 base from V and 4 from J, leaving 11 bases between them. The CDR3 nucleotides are TGTGCCAGCAGTTTAGTGGCTCCAATTTACGAGCAGTACTTC. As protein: CASSLVAPIYEQYF.

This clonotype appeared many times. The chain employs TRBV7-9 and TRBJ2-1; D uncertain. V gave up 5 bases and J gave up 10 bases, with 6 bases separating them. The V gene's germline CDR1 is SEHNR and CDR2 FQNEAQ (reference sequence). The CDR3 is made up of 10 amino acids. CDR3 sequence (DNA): TGTGCCAGCAGCCCCAGAGAGCAGTTCTTC. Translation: CASSPREQFF. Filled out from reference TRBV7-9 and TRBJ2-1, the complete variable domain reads DTGVSQNPRHKITKRGQNVTFRCDPISEHNRLYWYRQTLGQGPEFLTYFQNEAQLEKSRLLSDRFSAERPKGSFSTLEIQRTEQGDSAMYLCASSPREQFFGPGTRLTVL.

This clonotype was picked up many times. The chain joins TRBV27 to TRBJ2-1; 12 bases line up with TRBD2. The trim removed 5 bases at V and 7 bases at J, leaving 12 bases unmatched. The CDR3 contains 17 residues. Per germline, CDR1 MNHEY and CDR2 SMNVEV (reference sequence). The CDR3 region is CASSPLLAGGPWNEQFF. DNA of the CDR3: TGTGCCAGCAGTCCTCTTCTAGCGGGAGGGCCATGGAATGAGCAGTTCTTC.

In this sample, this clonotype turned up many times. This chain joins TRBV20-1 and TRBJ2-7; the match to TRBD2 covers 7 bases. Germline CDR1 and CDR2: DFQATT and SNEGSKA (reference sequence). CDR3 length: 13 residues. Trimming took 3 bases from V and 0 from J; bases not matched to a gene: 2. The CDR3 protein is CSASLAVSYEQYF. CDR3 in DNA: TGCAGTGCTAGTCTAGCGGTCTCCTACGAGCAGTACTTC.

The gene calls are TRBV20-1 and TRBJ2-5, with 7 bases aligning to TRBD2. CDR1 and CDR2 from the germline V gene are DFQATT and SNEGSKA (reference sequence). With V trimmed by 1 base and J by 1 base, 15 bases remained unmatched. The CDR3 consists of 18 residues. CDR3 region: CSARGGLGLAELQETQYF. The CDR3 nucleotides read TGCAGTGCTAGAGGGGGTTTGGGTCTAGCGGAGCTCCAAGAGACCCAGTACTTC.

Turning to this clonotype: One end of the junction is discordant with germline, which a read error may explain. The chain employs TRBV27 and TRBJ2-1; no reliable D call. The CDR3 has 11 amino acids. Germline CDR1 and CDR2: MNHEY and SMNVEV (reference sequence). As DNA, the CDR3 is TGTGCCAGCAGTCGCCGTAATGCGCAGTTCTTC. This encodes CASSRRNAQFF.

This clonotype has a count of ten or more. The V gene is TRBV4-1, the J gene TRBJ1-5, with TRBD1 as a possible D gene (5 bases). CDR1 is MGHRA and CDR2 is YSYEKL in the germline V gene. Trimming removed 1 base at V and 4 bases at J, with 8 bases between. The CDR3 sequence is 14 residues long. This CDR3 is CASSQAPGNQPQHF. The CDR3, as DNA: TGCGCCAGCAGCCAAGCTCCAGGGAATCAGCCCCAGCATTTT.

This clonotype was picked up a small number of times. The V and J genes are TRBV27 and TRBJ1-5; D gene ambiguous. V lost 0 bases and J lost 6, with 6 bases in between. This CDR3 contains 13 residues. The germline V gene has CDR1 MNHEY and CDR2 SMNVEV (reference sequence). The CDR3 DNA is TGTGCCAGCAGTTTATCAAAATCTCAGCCCCAGCATTTT. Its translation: CASSLSKSQPQHF.

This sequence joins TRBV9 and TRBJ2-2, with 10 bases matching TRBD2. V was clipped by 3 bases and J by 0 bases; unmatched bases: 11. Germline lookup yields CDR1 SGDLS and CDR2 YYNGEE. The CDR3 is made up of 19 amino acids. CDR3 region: CASSAGRETSGPNTGELFF. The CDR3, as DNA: TGTGCCAGCAGCGCCGGCCGAGAGACTAGCGGGCCGAACACCGGGGAGCTGTTTTTT.

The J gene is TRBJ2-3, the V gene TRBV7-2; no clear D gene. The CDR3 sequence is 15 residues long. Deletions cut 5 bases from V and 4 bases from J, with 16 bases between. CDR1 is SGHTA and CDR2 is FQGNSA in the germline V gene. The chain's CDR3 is CASSPGREYSDTQYF. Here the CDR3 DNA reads TGTGCCAGCAGCCCTGGACGCGAGTACTCAGATACGCAGTATTTT.

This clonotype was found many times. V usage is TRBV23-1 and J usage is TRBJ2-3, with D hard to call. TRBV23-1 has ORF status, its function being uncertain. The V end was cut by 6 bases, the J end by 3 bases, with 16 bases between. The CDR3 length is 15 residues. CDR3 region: CASRTSGPLTDTQYF. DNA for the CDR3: TGCGCCAGCAGGACTTCCGGGCCCTTAACAGATACGCAGTATTTT.

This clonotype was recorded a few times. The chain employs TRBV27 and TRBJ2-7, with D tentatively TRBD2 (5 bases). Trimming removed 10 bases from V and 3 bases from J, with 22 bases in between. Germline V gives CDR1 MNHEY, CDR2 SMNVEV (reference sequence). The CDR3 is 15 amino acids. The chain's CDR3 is CATSERTPKSYEQYF. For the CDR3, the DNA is TGTGCCACCTCGGAAAGGACTCCGAAGAGCTACGAGCAGTACTTC.

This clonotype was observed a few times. The CDR3 DNA reads as TGTGCCAGCAGCCCCACCCCAACCCTTAGCACAGATACGCAGTATTTT. Amino acids: CASSPTPTLSTDTQYF. J is TRBJ2-3 and V is TRBV5-6; D uncertain. The germline V gene encodes CDR1 SGHDT and CDR2 YYEEEE. Trimming removed 4 bases at V and 0 bases at J, with 15 bases between. The CDR3 is 16 residues long.

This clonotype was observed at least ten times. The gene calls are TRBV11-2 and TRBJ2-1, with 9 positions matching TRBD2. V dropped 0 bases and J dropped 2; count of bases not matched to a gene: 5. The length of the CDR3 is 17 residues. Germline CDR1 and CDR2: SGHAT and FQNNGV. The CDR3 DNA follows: TGTGCCAGCAGCTTAGATCAGGGCGGGGGGGCCTACAATGAGCAGTTCTTC. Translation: CASSLDQGGGAYNEQFF.

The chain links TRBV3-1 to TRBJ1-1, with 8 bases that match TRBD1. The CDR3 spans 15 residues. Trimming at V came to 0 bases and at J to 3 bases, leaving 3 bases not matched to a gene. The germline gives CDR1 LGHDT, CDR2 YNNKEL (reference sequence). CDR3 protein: CASSQETGVYTEAFF. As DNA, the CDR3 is TGTGCCAGCAGCCAAGAGACAGGGGTCTACACTGAAGCTTTCTTT.

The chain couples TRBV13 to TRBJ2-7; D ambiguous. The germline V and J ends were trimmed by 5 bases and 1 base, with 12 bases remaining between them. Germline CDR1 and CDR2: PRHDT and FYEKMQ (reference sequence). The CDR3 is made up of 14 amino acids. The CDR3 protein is CASSPRTFSYEQYF. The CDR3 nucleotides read TGTGCCAGCAGCCCCCGAACGTTTTCCTACGAGCAGTACTTC.

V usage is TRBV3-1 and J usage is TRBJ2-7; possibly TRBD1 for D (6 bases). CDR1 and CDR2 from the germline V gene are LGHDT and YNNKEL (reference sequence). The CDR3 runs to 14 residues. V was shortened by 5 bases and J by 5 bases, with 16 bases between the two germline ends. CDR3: CASSTGTSYDEQYF. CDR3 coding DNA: TGTGCCAGCAGCACCGGGACAAGCTATGACGAGCAGTACTTC.

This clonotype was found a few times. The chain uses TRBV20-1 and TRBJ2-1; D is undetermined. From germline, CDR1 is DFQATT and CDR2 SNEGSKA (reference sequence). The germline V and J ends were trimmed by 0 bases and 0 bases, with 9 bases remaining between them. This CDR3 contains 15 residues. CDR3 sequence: CSARDRGFSYNEQFF. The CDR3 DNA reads TGCAGTGCTAGAGATCGAGGCTTCTCCTACAATGAGCAGTTCTTC.

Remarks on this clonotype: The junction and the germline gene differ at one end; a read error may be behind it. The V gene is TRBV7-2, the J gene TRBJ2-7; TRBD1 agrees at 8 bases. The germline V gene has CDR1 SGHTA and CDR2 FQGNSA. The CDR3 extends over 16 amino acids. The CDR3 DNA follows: TGTGCAAGCAGCTTAGCGAAGGACAGGGATGCCTACGAGCCGTACTTC. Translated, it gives CASSLAKDRDAYEPYF.

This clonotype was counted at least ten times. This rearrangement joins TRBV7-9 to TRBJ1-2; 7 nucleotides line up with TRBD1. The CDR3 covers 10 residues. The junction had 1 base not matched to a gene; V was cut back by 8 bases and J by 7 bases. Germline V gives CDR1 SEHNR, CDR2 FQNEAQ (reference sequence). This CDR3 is CASEGAGYTF. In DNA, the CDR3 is TGTGCCAGCGAGGGGGCTGGCTACACCTTC.

CDR3 sequence: CAISAGGISNEKLFF. The CDR3 DNA follows: TGTGCCATCAGTGCAGGGGGCATAAGTAATGAAAAACTGTTTTTT. V and J are TRBV10-3 and TRBJ1-4, with 8 bases matching TRBD1. Looked up from germline, CDR1 is ENHRY and CDR2 is SYGVKD. This CDR3 has 15 amino acids. Losses at the gene ends were 4 bases for V and 4 bases for J; bases not matched to a gene: 5.

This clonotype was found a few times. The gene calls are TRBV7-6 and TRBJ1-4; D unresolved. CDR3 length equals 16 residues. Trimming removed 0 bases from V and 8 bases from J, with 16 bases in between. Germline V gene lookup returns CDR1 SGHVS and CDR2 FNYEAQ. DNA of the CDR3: TGTGCCAGCAGCTTAGCGTTGGGGTTCCGGGCAGAAAAACTGTTTTTT. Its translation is CASSLALGFRAEKLFF.

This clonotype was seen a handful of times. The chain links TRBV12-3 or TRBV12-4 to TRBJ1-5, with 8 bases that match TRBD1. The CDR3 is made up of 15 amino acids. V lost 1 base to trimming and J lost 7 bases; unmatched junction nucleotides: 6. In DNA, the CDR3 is TGTGCCAGCAGTTTAGGGGGTCAGGGGGCCCAGCCCCAGCATTTT. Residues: CASSLGGQGAQPQHF.

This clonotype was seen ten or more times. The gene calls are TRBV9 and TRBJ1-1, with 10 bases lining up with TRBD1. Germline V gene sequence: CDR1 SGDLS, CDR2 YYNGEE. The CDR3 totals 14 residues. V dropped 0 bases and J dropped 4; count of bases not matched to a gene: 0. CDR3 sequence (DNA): TGTGCCAGCAGCGTAGGGGACAGGGGCACTGAAGCTTTCTTT. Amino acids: CASSVGDRGTEAFF.

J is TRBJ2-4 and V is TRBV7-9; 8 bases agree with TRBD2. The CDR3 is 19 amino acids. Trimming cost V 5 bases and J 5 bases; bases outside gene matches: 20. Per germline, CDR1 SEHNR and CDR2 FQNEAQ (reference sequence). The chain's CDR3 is CASSGRGAGGPRRQNIQYF. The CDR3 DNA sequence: TGTGCCAGCAGCGGAAGAGGGGCGGGGGGCCCTCGTCGTCAAAACATTCAGTACTTC.

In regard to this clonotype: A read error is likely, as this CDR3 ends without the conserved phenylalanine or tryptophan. The CDR3 nucleotides read TGTGCCAGCAGCTCAACCTCGGCGATCTCTGGGGCCAACGTCCTGACTTTA. Translation: CASSSTSAISGANVLTL. The genes are TRBV11-3 and TRBJ2-6, with D unresolved. Germline V lookup: CDR1 SGHNT, CDR2 YENEEA. The V and J ends lost 4 bases and 0 bases respectively, with 13 bases between them. This CDR3 spans 17 amino acids.

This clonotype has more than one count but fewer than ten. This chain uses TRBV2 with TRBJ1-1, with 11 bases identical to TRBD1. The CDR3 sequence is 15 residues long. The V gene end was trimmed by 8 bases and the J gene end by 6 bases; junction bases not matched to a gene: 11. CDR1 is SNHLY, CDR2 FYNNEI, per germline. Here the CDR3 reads CASGGGQGARAEAFF. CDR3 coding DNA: TGTGCCAGCGGCGGAGGACAGGGGGCGCGGGCTGAAGCTTTCTTT.